The source of this T cell receptor (beta chain) is a study of T cell responses to AZD1222 COVID-19 vaccine. At the level of the study: It was second doses at about 4 or about 12 weeks that were pooled. Study results and limitations: Most donors were white British and more were female, and clonal diversity was possibly underestimated. Nearly half of unique spike-specific TCRs reportedly avoided B.1.351 and B.1.1.7 mutated regions.

The table came from immunoSEQ multiplex PCR; TCRdb's copy has only in-frame clones and leaves some out. The table records roughly 100,000 clones, more than 75% of them present only once. The V gene's germline CDR1 is LGHDT and CDR2 YNNKEL (reference sequence). The V and J ends lost 5 bases and 0 bases respectively, with 11 bases between them. This CDR3 is built from 15 residues. This clone was counted a single time. The antigen remains unidentified. The rearrangement uses TRBV3-1 (or the pseudogene TRBV3-2) and TRBJ1-5; D is unresolved. The clonotype comes from an adult in good health. The specimen was peripheral blood, collected on day 0 of AZD1222 vaccination. CDR3 bases: TGTGCCAGCAGCATCGGGAGTAATAGCAATCAGCCCCAGCATTTT. This translates into CASSIGSNSNQPQHF.